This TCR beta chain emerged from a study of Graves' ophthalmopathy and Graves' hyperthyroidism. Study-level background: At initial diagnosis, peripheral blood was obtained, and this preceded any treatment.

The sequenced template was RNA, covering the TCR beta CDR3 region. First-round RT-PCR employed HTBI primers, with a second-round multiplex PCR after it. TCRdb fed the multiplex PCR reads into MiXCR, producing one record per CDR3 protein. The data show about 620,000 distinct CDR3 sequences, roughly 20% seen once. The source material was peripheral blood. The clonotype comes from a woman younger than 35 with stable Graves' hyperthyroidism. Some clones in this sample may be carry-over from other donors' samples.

The CDR3 spells CASSLWSVNTGELFF. The CDR3 region has the DNA TGTGCCAGCAGCTTATGGTCGGTGAACACCGGGGAGCTGTTTTTT. This chain connects TRBV7-8 to TRBJ2-2; no reliable D call. There are 15 residues in the CDR3. Trimming stripped 2 bases from V and 1 base from J, with 8 bases between. CDR1 is SGHVS and CDR2 is FQNEAQ in the germline V gene. Filled out from reference TRBV7-8 and TRBJ2-2, the complete variable domain reads GAGVSQSPRYKVAKRGQDVALRCDPISGHVSLFWYQQALGQGPEFLTYFQNEAQLDKSGLPSDRFFAERPEGSVSTLKIQRTQQEDSAVYLCASSLWSVNTGELFFGEGSRLTVL.